The 22 T cell receptor beta chains listed next were all sequenced from one sample in a study of cytomegalovirus exposure and HLA in healthy donors. Clones were read by immunoSEQ multiplex PCR, and TCRdb kept only the in-frame ones, dropping some. The table lists around 400,000 clones, about nine tenths of them singletons. Source material: PBMCs. These receptors were taken from a young woman in good health and CMV-seronegative.

This clone occurred once. Additional DNA sequences in this sample encode the identical CDR3. This chain joins TRBV28 and TRBJ1-1; D gene uncertain. The germline V and J ends were trimmed by 2 bases and 0 bases, with 4 bases remaining between them. The CDR3 loop spans 13 amino acids. Looked up from germline, CDR1 is MDHEN and CDR2 is SYDVKM. The CDR3 sequence is CASSLGLNTEAFF. The DNA for the CDR3 is TGTGCCAGCAGTTTAGGGCTGAACACTGAAGCTTTCTTT.

This chain connects TRBV6-1 to TRBJ1-4; D is possibly TRBD1 (5 bases). The length of the CDR3 is 15 residues. Germline V gene lookup returns CDR1 MNHNS and CDR2 SASEGT. Trimming removed 2 bases from V and 8 bases from J, with 15 bases in between. The CDR3 sequence is CASSERPGLGEKLFF. The CDR3 nucleotides are TGTGCCAGCAGTGAACGCCCAGGGCTGGGGGAAAAACTGTTTTTT.

The V gene is TRBV27, the J gene TRBJ2-5, with 7 bases aligning to TRBD2. V shed 1 base, J shed 2 bases, and the junction held 4 bases outside the gene matches. Germline lookup yields CDR1 MNHEY and CDR2 SMNVEV (reference sequence). The CDR3 totals 15 residues. The CDR3 nucleotides read TGTGCCAGCAGTTTATTTGCGGGAGAACAAGAGACCCAGTACTTC. Encoded protein: CASSLFAGEQETQYF.

The rearrangement links TRBV18 to TRBJ2-7, with D perhaps TRBD2 (5 bases). The CDR3 covers 14 residues. Germline loops: CDR1 KGHSH, CDR2 LQKENI. V was trimmed by 5 bases and J by 0 bases, leaving 11 bases between them. CDR3 DNA sequence: TGTGCCAGCTCAAGAGCGGCCCTCTCCTACGAGCAGTACTTC. This encodes CASSRAALSYEQYF.

The chain links TRBV7-9 to TRBJ2-2; D may be TRBD1 (6 bases). V dropped 3 bases and J dropped 1 base, with 9 bases sitting between them. Germline loops: CDR1 SEHNR, CDR2 FQNEAQ (reference sequence). This CDR3 is 15 amino acids long. Here the CDR3 DNA reads TGTGCCAGCAGCTTCAGGGGCCAGAACACCGGGGAGCTGTTTTTT. This encodes CASSFRGQNTGELFF.

This rearrangement joins TRBV7-8 to TRBJ1-2; 10 bases match TRBD1. Unmatched junction bases numbered 3, after V lost 5 bases and J lost 6 bases. Germline V gene data show CDR1 as SGHVS and CDR2 as FQNEAQ. The CDR3 loop spans 13 amino acids. CDR3 sequence reads: CASSRQGADGYTF. The CDR3 coding sequence is TGTGCCAGCAGCAGACAGGGGGCGGATGGCTACACCTTC.

CDR3 in DNA: TGCGCCAGCAAGGACGGACACTCAGGAAACACCATATATTTT. It is translated as CASKDGHSGNTIYF. V is TRBV5-1 and J is TRBJ1-3; tentatively, D is TRBD1 (5 bases). The CDR3 runs 14 residues. Trimming left V 6 bases short and J 4 bases short, with 14 bases between. Germline V gene sequence: CDR1 SGHRS, CDR2 YFSETQ.

The chain is built from TRBV7-9 and TRBJ2-5; maybe TRBD1 (7 bases). The CDR3 runs to 14 residues. Trimming pared 3 bases from V and 3 bases from J, leaving 11 bases between. Germline values: CDR1 SEHNR, CDR2 FQNEAQ (reference sequence). The CDR3 DNA reads TGTGCCAGCAGCTTGTCAGGGGGGAAAGAGACCCAGTACTTC. It codes for CASSLSGGKETQYF.

Only one count was recorded for this clone. The chain employs TRBV6-5 and TRBJ1-1; no firm D call. The V end lost 5 bases, the J end lost 5 bases, and 12 bases lay between the germline ends. The germline V gene encodes CDR1 MNHEY and CDR2 SVGAGI. The CDR3 spans 13 residues. The CDR3 here is CASSTNGWTEAFF. DNA for the CDR3: TGTGCCAGCAGTACCAACGGGTGGACTGAAGCTTTCTTT.

The V gene is TRBV5-4, the J gene TRBJ2-7; perhaps TRBD1 as D (6 bases). Germline CDR1 is SGHNT and CDR2 is YYREEE (reference sequence). Trimming stripped 3 bases from V and 3 bases from J, with 7 bases between. The CDR3 contains 12 residues. For the CDR3, the DNA is TGTGCCAGCAGCTCACAGGGCTACGAGCAGTACTTC. This encodes CASSSQGYEQYF.

This clone was observed a single time. The chain recombines TRBV5-1 with TRBJ2-5, with TRBD2 as a possible D gene (6 bases). Trimming took 0 bases from V and 4 from J, leaving 10 bases between them. The length of the CDR3 is 14 residues. The V gene's germline CDR1 is SGHRS and CDR2 YFSETQ. CDR3 protein: CASSLEGGIETQYF. The CDR3 DNA is TGCGCCAGCAGCTTGGAGGGCGGGATAGAGACCCAGTACTTC.

This clone turned up a few times. The gene calls are TRBV5-1 and TRBJ2-6, with 8 bases identical to TRBD2. There are 17 residues in the CDR3. Germline assignment: CDR1 SGHRS and CDR2 YFSETQ. V lost 4 bases and J lost 0; bases outside the gene matches: 6. The CDR3 sequence: CASSPSGGSSGANVLTF. CDR3 nucleotide sequence: TGCGCCAGCAGCCCCAGCGGGGGTAGCTCTGGGGCCAACGTCCTGACTTTC.

V and J are TRBV14 and TRBJ2-3; D is ambiguous. The CDR3 spans 12 residues. V dropped 4 bases and J dropped 2 bases, with 4 bases sitting between them. CDR1 SGHDN and CDR2 FVKESK come from the germline V gene. Written as DNA, the CDR3 is TGTGCCAGCAGCCGGCCCACAGATACGCAGTATTTT. This translates into CASSRPTDTQYF.

The V and J genes are TRBV7-3 and TRBJ2-5, with TRBD1 matching over 7 bases. CDR1 and CDR2 (germline): SGHTA, FQGTGA. The trim removed 2 bases at V and 1 base at J, leaving 4 bases unmatched. This CDR3 spans 15 amino acids. In nucleotides, the CDR3 is TGTGCCAGCAGCTTAGGGGGACAGTTCCAAGAGACCCAGTACTTC. Protein product: CASSLGGQFQETQYF.

The chain is built from TRBV28 and TRBJ2-1; 7 positions match TRBD2. The CDR3 runs to 13 residues. The trim removed 2 bases at V and 6 bases at J, leaving 1 base unmatched. The germline CDR1 and CDR2 sequences are MDHEN and SYDVKM. In nucleotides, the CDR3 is TGTGCCAGCAGTTTAGGCGGGAGCAATGAGCAGTTCTTC. It encodes CASSLGGSNEQFF.

The rearrangement uses TRBV27 and TRBJ2-5; D not certain. The CDR3 is 10 amino acids. Trimming took off 5 bases at V and 7 bases at J, with 5 bases between the two ends. Per germline, CDR1 MNHEY and CDR2 SMNVEV (reference sequence). The CDR3 sequence is CASSPLTQYF. For the CDR3, the DNA is TGTGCCAGCAGTCCCCTGACCCAGTACTTC.

The V gene is TRBV28, the J gene TRBJ2-2; 14 positions agree with TRBD2. The trim removed 3 bases at V and 1 base at J, leaving 4 bases unmatched. From germline, CDR1 is MDHEN and CDR2 SYDVKM. This CDR3 region has 18 residues. Here the CDR3 reads CASSFAGLAGVNTGELFF. Here the CDR3 DNA reads TGTGCCAGCAGTTTCGCGGGACTAGCGGGGGTGAACACCGGGGAGCTGTTTTTT.

J is TRBJ2-2 and V is TRBV9; D might be TRBD1 (5 bases). The germline V gene encodes CDR1 SGDLS and CDR2 YYNGEE. The V end was cut by 3 bases, the J end by 2 bases, with 8 bases between. There are 14 residues in the CDR3. CDR3 DNA: TGTGCCAGCAGCGCAACAGGTAACACCGGGGAGCTGTTTTTT. It specifies CASSATGNTGELFF.

The chain has TRBV11-2 and TRBJ1-4; 7 nucleotides match TRBD1. CDR3 length: 15 residues. The J segment lost 4 bases and the V segment lost 1 base, leaving 3 bases of the junction unmatched. CDR1 SGHAT and CDR2 FQNNGV come from the germline V gene. CDR3 coding DNA: TGTGCCAGCAGCTTAGGACCAGGGGGTAATGAAAAACTGTTTTTT. Its translation is CASSLGPGGNEKLFF.

V is TRBV28 and J is TRBJ2-7; D perhaps matches TRBD2 (6 bases). V shed 3 bases and J shed 1 base, with 16 bases lying between them. CDR3 length: 16 residues. Germline CDR1 is MDHEN and CDR2 is SYDVKM. CDR3 sequence (DNA): TGTGCCAGCAGTTTCTTGGCGGGGATTCTGTCCTACGAGCAGTACTTC. Translating gives CASSFLAGILSYEQYF.

The chain combines TRBV28 with TRBJ2-4; 7 bases are shared with TRBD1. Germline V gene sequence: CDR1 MDHEN, CDR2 SYDVKM. With V trimmed by 8 bases and J by 1 base, 2 bases remained unmatched. The CDR3 is 13 residues long. The CDR3 protein is CASVQGAKNIQYF. The DNA of the CDR3 is TGTGCCAGCGTACAGGGGGCCAAAAACATTCAGTACTTC.

A single count supports this clone. The V gene is TRBV25-1, the J gene TRBJ2-7, with 10 bases identical to TRBD1. Germline V gene data show CDR1 as MGHDK and CDR2 as SYGVNS. V gave up 3 bases and J gave up 7 bases; unmatched junction bases: 9. The CDR3 covers 15 residues. Here the CDR3 DNA reads TGTGCCAGCAGTGACCCGGGACAGGGGCGTCATGAGCAGTACTTC. It yields the protein CASSDPGQGRHEQYF.